The 7 T cell receptor beta chains given below trace back to one sample, sequenced in a study of blood T cell repertoires in COVID-19. Profiled with immunoSEQ multiplex PCR; TCRdb holds only in-frame clones, not every one. The sample includes roughly 280,000 clones, roughly 90% seen only once; the top ten take roughly 2.9%. The sequenced material came from PBMCs or T cells enriched from blood (not recorded which). The source is a man in his forties who had been exposed to COVID-19.

V is TRBV7-9 and J is TRBJ1-5; no firm D call. CDR1 and CDR2 from the germline V gene are SEHNR and FQNEAQ (reference sequence). This CDR3 is 15 amino acids long. The V gene lost 1 base and the J gene lost 5 bases, with 12 bases spanning the gap. The CDR3 protein is CASSLDSEVDQPQHF. CDR3 nucleotide sequence: TGTGCCAGCAGCTTAGATAGTGAAGTAGATCAGCCCCAGCATTTT.

The chain is built from TRBV6-5 and TRBJ1-5, with TRBD1 as a possible D gene (6 bases). The V and J ends lost 2 bases and 3 bases respectively, with 8 bases between them. Germline V gene data show CDR1 as MNHEY and CDR2 as SVGAGI. The CDR3 sequence is 14 residues long. CDR3 bases: TGTGCCAGCAGTTACGGACAGCACAATCAGCCCCAGCATTTT. Amino acid sequence: CASSYGQHNQPQHF.

V and J are TRBV7-6 and TRBJ2-2; 10 bases match TRBD2. The CDR3 has 21 amino acids. Germline CDR1 SGHVS, CDR2 FNYEAQ. V trimming: 5 bases; J trimming: 2 bases; junction bases outside the gene matches: 20. The CDR3 spells CASSLLPPRNSGRTNTGELFF. Here the CDR3 DNA reads TGTGCCAGCAGCCTACTTCCTCCGAGGAATAGCGGGAGGACCAACACCGGGGAGCTGTTTTTT.

This clone was detected once. The chain has TRBV21-1 and TRBJ1-4. TRBV21-1 is termed a pseudogene. CDR3 length: 10 amino acids. This chain's CDR3 is CASTPRVLFF. As DNA, the CDR3 is TGTGCCAGCACCCCACGGGTGCTGTTTTTT.

CDR3 loop: CASSLFRNTEAFF. CDR3 nucleotides: TGTGCCAGCAGTTTATTCAGGAACACTGAAGCTTTCTTT. The chain has TRBV28 and TRBJ1-1; no reliable D call. Germline CDR1 reads MDHEN; CDR2 reads SYDVKM. Trimming cost V 1 base and J 1 base, with 4 bases left between them. The CDR3 has 13 amino acids.

This clone was seen only once. This chain connects TRBV18 to TRBJ1-1, with D possibly matching TRBD1 (5 bases). V lost 0 bases, J lost 7 bases, and 15 bases lay in between. The CDR3 contains 15 residues. From germline, CDR1 is KGHSH and CDR2 LQKENI. CDR3 in amino acids: CASSPPSYPGIEAFF. DNA of the CDR3: TGTGCCAGCTCACCACCTTCTTATCCAGGGATTGAAGCTTTCTTT.

The chain employs TRBV27 and TRBJ2-2; perhaps TRBD1 as D (5 bases). CDR3 size: 14 residues. The germline V gene has CDR1 MNHEY and CDR2 SMNVEV (reference sequence). Trimming stripped 8 bases from V and 7 bases from J, with 17 bases between. The CDR3 DNA sequence: TGTGCCAGCCAAGCAGGGATGTTTGGCGGGGAGCTGTTTTTT. Encoded protein: CASQAGMFGGELFF.